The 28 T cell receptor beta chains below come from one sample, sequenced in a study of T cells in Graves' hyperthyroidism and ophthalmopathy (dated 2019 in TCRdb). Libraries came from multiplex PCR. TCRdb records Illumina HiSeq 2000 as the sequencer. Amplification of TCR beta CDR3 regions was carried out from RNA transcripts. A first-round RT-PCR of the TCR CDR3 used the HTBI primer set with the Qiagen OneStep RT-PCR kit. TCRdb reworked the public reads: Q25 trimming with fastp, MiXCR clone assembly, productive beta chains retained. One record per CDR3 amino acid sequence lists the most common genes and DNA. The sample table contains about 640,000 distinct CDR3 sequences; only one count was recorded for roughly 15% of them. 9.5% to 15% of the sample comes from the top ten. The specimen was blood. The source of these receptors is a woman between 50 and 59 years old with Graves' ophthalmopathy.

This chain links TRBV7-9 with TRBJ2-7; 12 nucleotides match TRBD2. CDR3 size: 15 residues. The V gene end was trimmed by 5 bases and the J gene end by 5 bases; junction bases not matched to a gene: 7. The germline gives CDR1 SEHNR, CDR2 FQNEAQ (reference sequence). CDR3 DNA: TGTGCCAGCAGCCGGACTAGCGGGATTCCCAACGAGCAGTACTTC. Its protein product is CASSRTSGIPNEQYF. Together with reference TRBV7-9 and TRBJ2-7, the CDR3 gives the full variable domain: DTGVSQNPRHKITKRGQNVTFRCDPISEHNRLYWYRQTLGQGPEFLTYFQNEAQLEKSRLLSDRFSAERPKGSFSTLEIQRTEQGDSAMYLCASSRTSGIPNEQYFGPGTRLTVT.

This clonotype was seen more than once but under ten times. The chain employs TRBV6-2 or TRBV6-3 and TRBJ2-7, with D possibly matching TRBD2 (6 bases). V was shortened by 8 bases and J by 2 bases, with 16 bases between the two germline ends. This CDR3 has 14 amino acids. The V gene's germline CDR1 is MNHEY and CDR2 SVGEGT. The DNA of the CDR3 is TGTGCCAGCCTTTGGGGTAGCGGAGCCTACGAGCAGTACTTC. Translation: CASLWGSGAYEQYF.

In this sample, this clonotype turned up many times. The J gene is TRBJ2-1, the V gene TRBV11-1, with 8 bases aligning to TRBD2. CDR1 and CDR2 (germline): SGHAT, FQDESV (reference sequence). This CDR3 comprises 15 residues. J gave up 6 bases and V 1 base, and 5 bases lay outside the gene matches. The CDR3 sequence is CASSLGSGRFNEQFF. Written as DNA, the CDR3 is TGTGCCAGCAGCTTAGGAAGCGGGAGATTCAATGAGCAGTTCTTC.

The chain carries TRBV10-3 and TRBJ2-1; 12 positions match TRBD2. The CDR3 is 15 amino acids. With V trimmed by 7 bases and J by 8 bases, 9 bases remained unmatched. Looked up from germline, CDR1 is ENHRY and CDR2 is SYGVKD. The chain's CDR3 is CAINPTSGSRYEQFF. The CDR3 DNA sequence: TGTGCCATCAACCCGACTAGCGGGAGTCGGTATGAGCAGTTCTTC.

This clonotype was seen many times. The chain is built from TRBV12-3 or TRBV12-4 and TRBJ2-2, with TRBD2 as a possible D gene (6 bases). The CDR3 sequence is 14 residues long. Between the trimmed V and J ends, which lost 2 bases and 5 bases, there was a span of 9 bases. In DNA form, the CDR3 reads TGTGCCAGCAGTTTAAATGGAGGGACCGGGGAGCTGTTTTTT. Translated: CASSLNGGTGELFF.

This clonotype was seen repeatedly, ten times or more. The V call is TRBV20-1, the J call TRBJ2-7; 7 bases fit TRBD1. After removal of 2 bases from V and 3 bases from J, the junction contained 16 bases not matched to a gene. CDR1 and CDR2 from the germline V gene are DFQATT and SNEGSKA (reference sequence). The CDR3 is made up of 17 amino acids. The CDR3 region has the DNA TGCAGTGCTAGATCAGCCAAGGGGGCCAACTCCGGCTACGAGCAGTACTTC. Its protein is CSARSAKGANSGYEQYF.

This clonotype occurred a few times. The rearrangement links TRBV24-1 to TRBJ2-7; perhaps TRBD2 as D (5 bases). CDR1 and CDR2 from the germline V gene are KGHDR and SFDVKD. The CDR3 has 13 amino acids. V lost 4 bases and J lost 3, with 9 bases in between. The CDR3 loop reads CATSDPGNYEQYF. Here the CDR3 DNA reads TGTGCCACCAGTGACCCGGGGAACTACGAGCAGTACTTC.

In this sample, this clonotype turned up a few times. CDR3 sequence: CAISGGAGGSGDTEAFF. The DNA of the CDR3 is TGTGCCATCAGTGGGGGTGCAGGGGGCTCTGGCGACACTGAAGCTTTCTTT. This chain links TRBV10-3 with TRBJ1-1; 8 positions agree with TRBD1. Trimming took 4 bases from V and 3 from J; bases not matched to a gene: 13. Germline V gene lookup returns CDR1 ENHRY and CDR2 SYGVKD. The CDR3 length is 17 residues.

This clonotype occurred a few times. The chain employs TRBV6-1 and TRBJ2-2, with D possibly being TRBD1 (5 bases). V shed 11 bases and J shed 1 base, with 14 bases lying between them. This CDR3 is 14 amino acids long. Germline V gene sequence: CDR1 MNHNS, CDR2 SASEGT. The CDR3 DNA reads TGTGCCGCCCGCGGACATAAGAACACCGGGGAGCTGTTTTTT. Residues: CAARGHKNTGELFF.

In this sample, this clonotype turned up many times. The CDR3 spells CAIRGGEVTEAFF. CDR3 nucleotide sequence: TGTGCCATACGAGGGGGCGAGGTCACTGAAGCTTTCTTT. The rearrangement joins TRBV10-3 to TRBJ1-1; 7 positions agree with TRBD1. V shed 9 bases and J 4 bases; nucleotides not matched to a gene: 8. The CDR3 consists of 13 residues. Germline V CDR1 and CDR2: ENHRY, SYGVKD.

DNA for the CDR3: TGTGCCAGCAGCTTGTATACTCTTGAAAAACTGTTTTTT. This encodes CASSLYTLEKLFF. The J gene is TRBJ1-4, the V gene TRBV5-5; D gene unclear. The CDR3 totals 13 residues. Deletions cut 1 base from V and 7 bases from J, with 8 bases between. Germline-derived CDR1 and CDR2 are SGHKS and YYEKEE (reference sequence). Looking up the rest from reference TRBV5-5 and TRBJ1-4 gives the full variable domain: DAGVTQSPTHLIKTRGQQVTLRCSPISGHKSVSWYQQVLGQGPQFIFQYYEKEERGRGNFPDRFSARQFPNYSSELNVNALLLGDSALYLCASSLYTLEKLFFGSGTQLSVL.

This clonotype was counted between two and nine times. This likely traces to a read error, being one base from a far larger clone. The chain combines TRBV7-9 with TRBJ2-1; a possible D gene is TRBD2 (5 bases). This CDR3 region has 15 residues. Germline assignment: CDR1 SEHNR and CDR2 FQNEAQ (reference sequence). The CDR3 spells CASSLAGSSYNEQSF. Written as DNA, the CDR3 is TGTGCCAGCAGCTTAGCAGGGAGCTCCTACAATGAGCAGTCCTTC.

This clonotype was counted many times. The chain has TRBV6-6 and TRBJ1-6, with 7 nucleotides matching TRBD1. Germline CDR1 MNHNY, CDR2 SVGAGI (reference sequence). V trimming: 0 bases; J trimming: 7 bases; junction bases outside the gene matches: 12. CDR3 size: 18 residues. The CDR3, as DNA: TGTGCCAGCAGTTACTCCGTTGCGAGGGGGCTAACGAATTCACCCCTCCACTTT. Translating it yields CASSYSVARGLTNSPLHF.

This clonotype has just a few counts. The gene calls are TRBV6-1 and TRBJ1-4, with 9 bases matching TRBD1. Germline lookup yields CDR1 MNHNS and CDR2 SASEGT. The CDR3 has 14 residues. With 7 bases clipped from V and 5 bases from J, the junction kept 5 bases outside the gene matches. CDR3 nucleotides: TGTGCCAGCAAAAGACAGGGGGAGAATGAAAAACTGTTTTTT. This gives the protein CASKRQGENEKLFF.

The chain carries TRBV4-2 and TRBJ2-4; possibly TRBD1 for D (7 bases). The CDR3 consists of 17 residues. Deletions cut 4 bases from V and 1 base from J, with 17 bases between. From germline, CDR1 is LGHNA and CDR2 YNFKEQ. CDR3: CASSPGPGGSAKNIQYF. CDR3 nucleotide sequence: TGTGCCAGCAGCCCGGGCCCAGGGGGGAGTGCCAAAAACATTCAGTACTTC.

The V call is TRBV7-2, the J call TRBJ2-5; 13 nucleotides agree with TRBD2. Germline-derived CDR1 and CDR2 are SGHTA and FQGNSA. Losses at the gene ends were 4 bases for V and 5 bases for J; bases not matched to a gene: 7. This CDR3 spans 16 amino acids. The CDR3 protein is CASSYPGTSGEETQYF. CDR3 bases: TGTGCCAGCAGCTACCCCGGGACTAGCGGGGAGGAGACCCAGTACTTC. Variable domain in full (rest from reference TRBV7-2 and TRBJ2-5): GAGVSQSPSNKVTEKGKDVELRCDPISGHTALYWYRQSLGQGLEFLIYFQGNSAPDKSGLPSDRFSAERTGGSVSTLTIQRTQQEDSAVYLCASSYPGTSGEETQYFGPGTRLLVL.

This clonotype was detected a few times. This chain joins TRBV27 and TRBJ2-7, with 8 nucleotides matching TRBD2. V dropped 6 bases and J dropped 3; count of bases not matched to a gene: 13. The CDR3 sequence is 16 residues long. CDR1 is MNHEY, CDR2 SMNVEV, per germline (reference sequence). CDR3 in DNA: TGTGCCAGCAGCCGATCCGTACTAGCGGAGAACTACGAGCAGTACTTC. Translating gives CASSRSVLAENYEQYF.

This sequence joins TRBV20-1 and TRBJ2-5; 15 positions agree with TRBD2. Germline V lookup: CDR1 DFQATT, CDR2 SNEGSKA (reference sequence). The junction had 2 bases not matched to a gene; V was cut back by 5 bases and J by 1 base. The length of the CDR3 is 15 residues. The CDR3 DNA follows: TGCAGTGCTTGGACTAGCGGGAGGGCCCAAGAGACCCAGTACTTC. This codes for CSAWTSGRAQETQYF.

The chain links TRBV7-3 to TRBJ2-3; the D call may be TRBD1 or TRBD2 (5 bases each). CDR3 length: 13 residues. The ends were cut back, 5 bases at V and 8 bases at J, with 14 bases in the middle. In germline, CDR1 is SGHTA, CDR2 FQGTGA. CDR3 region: CASSRASGGTQYF. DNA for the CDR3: TGTGCCAGCAGCCGGGCCAGTGGGGGTACGCAGTATTTT.

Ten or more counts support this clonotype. For the CDR3, the DNA is TGTGCCAGCAGCCAAGTAAGCGGAACCTACGAGCAGTACTTC. It specifies CASSQVSGTYEQYF. This rearrangement joins TRBV3-1 to TRBJ2-7; possible D gene TRBD2, 5 bases. This CDR3 has 14 amino acids. V lost 1 base and J lost 2, with 9 bases in between. Germline V gene data show CDR1 as LGHDT and CDR2 as YNNKEL (reference sequence).

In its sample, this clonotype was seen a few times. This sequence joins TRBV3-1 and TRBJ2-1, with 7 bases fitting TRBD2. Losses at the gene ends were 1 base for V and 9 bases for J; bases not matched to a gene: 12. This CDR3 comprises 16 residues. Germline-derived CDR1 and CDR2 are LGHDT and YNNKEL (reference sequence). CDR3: CASSQAGEGAGGEQFF. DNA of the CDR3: TGTGCCAGCAGCCAAGCCGGGGAGGGAGCTGGGGGTGAGCAGTTCTTC.

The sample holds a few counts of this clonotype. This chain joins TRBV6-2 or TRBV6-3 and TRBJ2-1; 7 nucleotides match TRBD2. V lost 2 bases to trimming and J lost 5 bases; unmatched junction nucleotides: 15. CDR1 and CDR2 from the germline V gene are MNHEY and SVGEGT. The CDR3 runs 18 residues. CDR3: CASSYAGTNGSLDNEQFF. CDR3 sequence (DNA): TGTGCCAGCAGTTACGCTGGGACTAACGGGAGTCTGGACAATGAGCAGTTCTTC.

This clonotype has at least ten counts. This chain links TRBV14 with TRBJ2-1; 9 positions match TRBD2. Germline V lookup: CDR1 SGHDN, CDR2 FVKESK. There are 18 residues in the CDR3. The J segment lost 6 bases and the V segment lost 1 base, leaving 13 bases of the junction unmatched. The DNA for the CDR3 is TGTGCCAGCAGCCAAGTTTTTAGCGGGAGATTGGCGACCAATGAGCAGTTCTTC. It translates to CASSQVFSGRLATNEQFF.

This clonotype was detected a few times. CDR3: CSAKSSLAGSGGQYQYF. CDR3 nucleotide sequence: TGCAGTGCCAAATCTTCTCTAGCAGGGAGCGGGGGCCAGTACCAGTACTTC. V is TRBV20-1 and J is TRBJ2-5, with 8 bases matching TRBD2. CDR1 and CDR2 from the germline V gene are DFQATT and SNEGSKA (reference sequence). CDR3 size: 17 residues. V shed 6 bases and J 10 bases; nucleotides not matched to a gene: 25.

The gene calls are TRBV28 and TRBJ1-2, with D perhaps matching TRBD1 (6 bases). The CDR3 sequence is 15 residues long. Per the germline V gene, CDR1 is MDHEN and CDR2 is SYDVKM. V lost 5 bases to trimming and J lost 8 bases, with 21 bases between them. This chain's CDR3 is CASSPNLRGSGGYTF. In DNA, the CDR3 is TGTGCCAGCAGTCCCAACCTCAGGGGATCCGGGGGCTACACCTTC.

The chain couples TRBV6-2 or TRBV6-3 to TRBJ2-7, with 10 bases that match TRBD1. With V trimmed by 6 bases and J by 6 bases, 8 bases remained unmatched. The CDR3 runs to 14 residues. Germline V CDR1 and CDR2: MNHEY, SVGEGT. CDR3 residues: CASRTGTGDGEQYF. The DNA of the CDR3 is TGTGCCAGCAGAACGGGGACAGGGGATGGCGAGCAGTACTTC.

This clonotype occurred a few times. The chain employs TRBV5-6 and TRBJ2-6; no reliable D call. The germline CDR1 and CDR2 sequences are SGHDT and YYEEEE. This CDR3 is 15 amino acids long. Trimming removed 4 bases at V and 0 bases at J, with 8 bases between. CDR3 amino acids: CASSDRSSGANVLTF. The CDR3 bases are TGTGCCAGCAGCGATAGGAGCTCTGGGGCCAACGTCCTGACTTTC.

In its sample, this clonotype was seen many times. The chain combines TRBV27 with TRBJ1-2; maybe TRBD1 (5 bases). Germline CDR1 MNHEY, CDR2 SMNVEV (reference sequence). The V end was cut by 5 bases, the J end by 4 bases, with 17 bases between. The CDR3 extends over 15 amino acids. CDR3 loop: CASSPRPTVPYGYTF. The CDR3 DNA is TGTGCCAGCAGTCCCCGCCCGACAGTTCCCTATGGCTACACCTTC.